These 20 T cell receptor beta chains were all obtained from the same sample, sequenced in a study of response to subunit inactivated influenza vaccine. TCRdb recomputed calls from the RT-PCR reads with MiXCR, one row per CDR3 protein. The table has 650,000 to 850,000 distinct CDR3 sequences, approximately 15% seen once. The sequenced sample was PBMCs from blood, obtained roughly 15 days before vaccination. These TCRs come from a man aged 50 to 60 who received an inactivated influenza vaccine.

This clonotype was seen repeatedly, ten times or more. The chain joins TRBV12-3 or TRBV12-4 to TRBJ2-7; D may be TRBD2 (6 bases). The CDR3 extends over 13 amino acids. The germline V and J ends were trimmed by 3 bases and 3 bases, with 9 bases remaining between them. The CDR3 protein is CASSFGDFYEQYF. The CDR3 bases are TGTGCCAGCAGTTTTGGGGACTTCTACGAGCAGTACTTC.

This clonotype has at least ten counts. The rearrangement joins TRBV20-1 to TRBJ2-1, with 9 bases that match TRBD1. The CDR3 extends over 15 amino acids. J was trimmed by 1 base and V by 6 bases; bases with no gene match: 7. Germline V CDR1 and CDR2: DFQATT, SNEGSKA (reference sequence). The CDR3 protein is CSATKGQGSYNEQFF. In nucleotides, the CDR3 is TGCAGTGCCACGAAGGGACAGGGATCCTACAATGAGCAGTTCTTC.

In DNA, the CDR3 is TGCGCCAGCAGCCTGGAGGGCGGGAGCAGAGGCAATGAGCAGTTCTTC. The encoded protein is CASSLEGGSRGNEQFF. V and J are TRBV5-1 and TRBJ2-1, with TRBD2 matching over 7 bases. Germline CDR1 and CDR2: SGHRS and YFSETQ. V trimming: 4 bases; J trimming: 6 bases; junction bases outside the gene matches: 13. CDR3 length: 16 amino acids.

This clonotype was detected only a few times. The gene calls are TRBV4-2 and TRBJ2-3, with 7 positions matching TRBD2. The CDR3 extends over 16 amino acids. V gave up 3 bases and J gave up 2 bases; unmatched junction bases: 8. Germline V gene lookup returns CDR1 LGHNA and CDR2 YNFKEQ. In nucleotides, the CDR3 is TGTGCCAGCAGCCAGGTCCGGGACTACTACACAGATACGCAGTATTTT. It codes for CASSQVRDYYTDTQYF.

This chain uses TRBV18 with TRBJ2-6; D call uncertain. Germline CDR1 reads KGHSH; CDR2 reads LQKENI. The CDR3 is 15 residues long. V was clipped by 2 bases and J by 3 bases, with 8 bases between them. The CDR3 sequence is CASSPGVLGANVLTF. CDR3 coding DNA: TGTGCCAGCTCACCAGGGGTTCTTGGGGCCAACGTCCTGACTTTC.

V gene TRBV5-5 combines with J gene TRBJ2-4; D call uncertain. Germline V lookup: CDR1 SGHKS, CDR2 YYEKEE (reference sequence). Trimming shortened V by 0 bases and J by 8 bases, and 9 bases separated the two germline ends. This CDR3 comprises 13 residues. CDR3 nucleotide sequence: TGTGCCAGCAGCTTGGGCGACTGGGACATTCAGTACTTC. Its protein product is CASSLGDWDIQYF.

This clonotype showed up just a few times. The CDR3 is CASSPDRRNNEQFF. For the CDR3, the DNA is TGTGCCAGCAGTCCGGACAGGCGGAACAATGAGCAGTTCTTC. This chain joins TRBV6-1 and TRBJ2-1, with TRBD1 matching 7 bases. With 5 bases clipped from V and 5 bases from J, the junction kept 6 bases outside the gene matches. The CDR3 is 14 residues long. Germline CDR1 MNHNS, CDR2 SASEGT.

This clonotype turned up a few times. The rearrangement uses TRBV15 and TRBJ1-2; TRBD1 matches 7 bases. The CDR3 totals 14 residues. V lost 2 bases, J lost 5 bases, and 5 bases stayed unmatched. CDR1 is LNHNV, CDR2 YYDKDF, per germline (reference sequence). The CDR3 protein is CATSRTGTEYGYTF. The CDR3 coding sequence is TGTGCCACCAGCAGAACCGGGACAGAGTATGGCTACACCTTC.

J is TRBJ2-1 and V is TRBV29-1; unclear D gene. The CDR3 spans 12 residues. Per the germline V gene, CDR1 is SQVTM and CDR2 is ANQGSEA. The germline V and J ends were trimmed by 7 bases and 7 bases, with 14 bases remaining between them. CDR3 residues: CSGNGIWNEQFF. The DNA of the CDR3 is TGCAGCGGAAATGGGATCTGGAATGAGCAGTTCTTC.

A few counts support this clonotype. The chain couples TRBV21-1 to TRBJ2-5; the tabulated D call, TRBD1, remains unverified against the DNA. TRBV21-1 is reported as a pseudogene. The CDR3 consists of 14 residues. DNA for the CDR3: TGTGCCAGCAGCAAAGTGGGGGGGGCGGAGACCCAGTACTTC. Translation gives CASSKVGGAETQYF.

This clonotype was picked up a small number of times. The genes are TRBV5-1 and TRBJ2-5; 11 nucleotides align to TRBD2. The CDR3 extends over 16 amino acids. CDR1 is SGHRS, CDR2 YFSETQ, per germline. V lost 4 bases and J lost 5; bases outside the gene matches: 10. CDR3: CASSPTSGIARETQYF. Here the CDR3 DNA reads TGCGCCAGCAGCCCGACTAGCGGGATAGCACGCGAGACCCAGTACTTC.

This clonotype occurred a few times. The genes are TRBV4-1 and TRBJ1-2, with 7 bases aligning to TRBD1. The V gene end was trimmed by 3 bases and the J gene end by 4 bases; junction bases not matched to a gene: 11. Germline V CDR1 and CDR2: MGHRA, YSYEKL. The CDR3 loop spans 16 amino acids. The CDR3 bases are TGCGCCAGCAGCCAGGATGAACGACAGGGCTCCTATGGCTACACCTTC. Translation: CASSQDERQGSYGYTF.

The CDR3 loop is CSATGTIETQYF. Here the CDR3 DNA reads TGCAGTGCCACCGGGACTATCGAGACCCAGTACTTC. J is TRBJ2-5 and V is TRBV20-1, with TRBD2 matching over 7 bases. Germline-derived CDR1 and CDR2 are DFQATT and SNEGSKA (reference sequence). This CDR3 spans 12 amino acids. With V trimmed by 6 bases and J by 5 bases, 6 bases remained unmatched.

The gene calls are TRBV4-3 and TRBJ2-7; D is perhaps TRBD2 (6 bases). The germline CDR1 and CDR2 sequences are LGHNA and YSLEER. Trimming took 1 base from V and 3 from J, leaving 16 bases between them. This CDR3 has 16 amino acids. In DNA, the CDR3 is TGCGCCAGCAGCCAAGTTGGTGCAGGGACTCTCTACGAGCAGTACTTC. Encoded protein: CASSQVGAGTLYEQYF.

This clonotype was counted a few times. The rearrangement links TRBV7-2 to TRBJ2-1; D might be TRBD2 (7 bases). Trimming took off 5 bases at V and 10 bases at J, with 27 bases between the two ends. The V gene's germline CDR1 is SGHTA and CDR2 FQGNSA. The CDR3 extends over 17 amino acids. DNA of the CDR3: TGTGCCAGCAGCCTTATAGCCGGGGGGCAGGTATGGATAGAGCAGTTCTTC. Protein: CASSLIAGGQVWIEQFF.

The chain carries TRBV19 and TRBJ1-2, with D possibly matching TRBD1 (6 bases). CDR1 LNHDA and CDR2 SQIVND come from the germline V gene (reference sequence). The V end lost 7 bases, the J end lost 0 bases, and 12 bases lay between the germline ends. The CDR3 is 14 residues long. As DNA, the CDR3 is TGTGCCAGTACATGGGGGCCCGCTAACTATGGCTACACCTTC. Residues: CASTWGPANYGYTF.

This clonotype appeared a few times. The chain has TRBV5-1 and TRBJ1-5, with D unclear. The CDR3 totals 15 residues. Per germline, CDR1 SGHRS and CDR2 YFSETQ. The germline V and J ends were trimmed by 0 bases and 6 bases, with 13 bases remaining between them. CDR3 sequence (DNA): TGCGCCAGCAGCTTGGAGGACTACCGGGTTCAGCCCCAGCATTTT. This translates into CASSLEDYRVQPQHF. Full variable domain (missing parts from reference TRBV5-1 and TRBJ1-5): KAGVTQTPRYLIKTRGQQVTLSCSPISGHRSVSWYQQTPGQGLQFLFEYFSETQRNKGNFPGRFSGRQFSNSRSEMNVSTLELGDSALYLCASSLEDYRVQPQHFGDGTRLSIL.

This clonotype was detected a few times. V gene TRBV12-3 or TRBV12-4 combines with J gene TRBJ2-3; 7 bases fit TRBD2. CDR3 length: 13 residues. Losses at the gene ends were 8 bases for V and 3 bases for J; bases not matched to a gene: 5. The CDR3 spells CASGGVVTDTQYF. The CDR3 DNA follows: TGTGCCAGCGGGGGGGTGGTAACAGATACGCAGTATTTT.

This clonotype has just a few counts. V is TRBV27 and J is TRBJ2-7; maybe TRBD1 (6 bases). The CDR3 is 15 amino acids. The V and J ends lost 3 bases and 3 bases respectively, with 15 bases between them. Germline loops: CDR1 MNHEY, CDR2 SMNVEV (reference sequence). The CDR3 spells CASSLGTPGFYEQYF. For the CDR3, the DNA is TGTGCCAGCAGTTTGGGGACACCTGGATTCTACGAGCAGTACTTC.

The gene calls are TRBV29-1 and TRBJ2-5, with a possible D match to TRBD1 (6 bases). With 2 bases removed from V and 7 bases from J, the gap between germline ends came to 11 bases. The V gene's germline CDR1 is SQVTM and CDR2 ANQGSEA. CDR3 size: 12 residues. CDR3 nucleotide sequence: TGCAGCGTTGAAAGACAAGGGGGGACCCAGTACTTC. Translating it yields CSVERQGGTQYF.